This T cell receptor (beta chain) is drawn from a study of T-cell reconstitution after alpha-beta-depleted transplantation in children. Unique molecular identifiers were incorporated during preparation of the TCRbeta library. TCRdb ran MiXCR on the PCR reads and lists one entry per CDR3 protein. The data contain around 230,000 distinct CDR3 sequences, approximately 17% of them singletons. There are 14 residues in the CDR3. Per germline, CDR1 KGHSH and CDR2 LQKENI. V lost 5 bases to trimming and J lost 4 bases, with 14 bases between them. This clonotype came up many times. This TCR came from a male patient between 2 and 10 years old who had a stem cell transplant for acute lymphoblastic leukemia, so the T cells may come from the graft donor. This chain uses TRBV18 with TRBJ2-5; perhaps TRBD1 as D (6 bases). This material consisted of PBMCs, mostly from graft donor cells, taken 360 days after TCRalphabeta/CD19-depleted stem cell transplant. CDR3 DNA: TGTGCCAGCTCATCGATAGGGGGACGAGAGACCCAGTACTTC. Translated: CASSSIGGRETQYF. The full variable domain, in which reference TRBV18 and TRBJ2-5 provide the parts outside the CDR3, is NAGVMQNPRHLVRRRGQEARLRCSPMKGHSHVYWYRQLPEEGLKFMVYLQKENIIDESGMPKERFSAEFPKEGPSILRIQQVVRGDSAAYFCASSSIGGRETQYFGPGTRLLVL.